These 21 T cell receptor beta chains were sequenced from one sample in a study of T-cell reconstitution after alpha-beta-depleted transplantation in children. During its preparation, the TCRbeta library received unique molecular identifiers. In TCRdb, the PCR reads were re-called with MiXCR into one record per CDR3 protein. This sample has under 85,000 distinct CDR3 sequences, with 15% to 20% found just once. This sample comprised PBMCs, mostly from graft donor cells, obtained 360 days after TCRalphabeta/CD19-depleted stem cell transplant. These receptors came from a male patient between 2 and 15 years old who had a stem cell transplant for acute lymphoblastic leukemia, so the T cells may come from the graft donor.

V and J are TRBV25-1 and TRBJ2-1; D might be TRBD1 (5 bases). The CDR3 is 11 amino acids. CDR1 and CDR2 from the germline V gene are MGHDK and SYGVNS. The V gene lost 8 bases and the J gene lost 9 bases, with 11 bases spanning the gap. CDR3 amino acids: CASAGPVEQFF. In nucleotides, the CDR3 is TGTGCCAGCGCAGGGCCGGTTGAGCAGTTCTTC.

The rearrangement links TRBV12-3 or TRBV12-4 to TRBJ2-5; D is unclear. The CDR3 is 14 amino acids. Between the trimmed V and J ends, which lost 2 bases and 1 base, there was a span of 8 bases. In DNA form, the CDR3 reads TGTGCCAGCAGTTTAATAGGGTCCCAAGAGACCCAGTACTTC. It codes for CASSLIGSQETQYF.

This clonotype showed up just a few times. The J gene is TRBJ2-7, the V gene TRBV24-1; no definite D call. This CDR3 spans 11 amino acids. Germline CDR1 is KGHDR and CDR2 is SFDVKD. The ends were cut back, 8 bases at V and 3 bases at J, with 7 bases in the middle. The CDR3 spells CATTADYEQYF. The CDR3 DNA reads TGTGCCACCACGGCAGACTACGAGCAGTACTTC.

This clonotype came up a few times. V and J are TRBV5-8 and TRBJ2-3, with 7 positions matching TRBD1. The J segment lost 1 base and the V segment lost 4 bases, leaving 6 bases of the junction unmatched. This CDR3 comprises 15 residues. Germline CDR1 SGHTS, CDR2 YDEGEE. The CDR3 loop reads CASSHDRVRTDTQYF. The CDR3 DNA reads TGTGCCAGCAGCCATGACAGGGTGCGCACAGATACGCAGTATTTT.

In its sample, this clonotype was seen many times. The rearrangement uses TRBV7-2 and TRBJ2-1, with 10 positions matching TRBD2. Losses at the gene ends were 4 bases for V and 3 bases for J; bases not matched to a gene: 6. The CDR3 has 16 amino acids. CDR1 and CDR2 (germline): SGHTA, FQGNSA. DNA of the CDR3: TGTGCCAGCAGCTCCCTAGCGGGAGTGGGCTACAATGAGCAGTTCTTC. Translated: CASSSLAGVGYNEQFF.

The CDR3 nucleotides read TGCAGCGTTGAGAGGGTTCTAGCGGGAGGAAGAGGAGATACGCAGTATTTT. The encoded protein is CSVERVLAGGRGDTQYF. The chain carries TRBV29-1 and TRBJ2-3; TRBD2 aligns across 11 bases. The CDR3 has 17 residues. J was trimmed by 5 bases and V by 3 bases; bases with no gene match: 13. Germline loops: CDR1 SQVTM, CDR2 ANQGSEA.

This clonotype was detected many times. This sequence joins TRBV10-3 and TRBJ2-1; the D gene could be TRBD1 or TRBD2 (6 bases each). V was clipped by 10 bases and J by 7 bases, with 26 bases between them. The CDR3 has 16 residues. CDR1 is ENHRY, CDR2 SYGVKD, per germline. In nucleotides, the CDR3 is TGTGCCACTTGGGACCGGGGGCTCCTGAAAGTGAATGAGCAGTTCTTC. Translating gives CATWDRGLLKVNEQFF.

The table lists this clonotype with a few counts. V and J are TRBV28 and TRBJ2-4; D is possibly TRBD1 or TRBD2 (6 bases each). Trimming stripped 5 bases from V and 9 bases from J, with 14 bases between. Per germline, CDR1 MDHEN and CDR2 SYDVKM. The CDR3 sequence is 13 residues long. CDR3 amino acids: CASSTDRGLIQYF. The CDR3 DNA follows: TGTGCCAGCAGTACCGACCGGGGGCTCATTCAGTACTTC. The whole variable domain, filled in from reference TRBV28 and TRBJ2-4, reads DVKVTQSSRYLVKRTGEKVFLECVQDMDHENMFWYRQDPGLGLRLIYFSYDVKMKEKGDIPEGYSVSREKKERFSLILESASTNQTSMYLCASSTDRGLIQYFGAGTRLSVL.

The J gene is TRBJ2-4, the V gene TRBV10-1; D may match TRBD1 or TRBD2 (6 bases each). The V gene lost 7 bases and the J gene lost 0 bases, with 16 bases spanning the gap. CDR3 size: 16 residues. Germline assignment: CDR1 WNHNN and CDR2 SYGVQD (reference sequence). The CDR3 bases are TGCGCCAGCAATCGACAGGAGGGGGGAGCCAAAAACATTCAGTACTTC. Its translation is CASNRQEGGAKNIQYF.

This clonotype came up many times. This chain connects TRBV7-2 to TRBJ2-1; D perhaps matches TRBD2 (5 bases). V lost 5 bases, J lost 2 bases, and 16 bases lay in between. CDR1 is SGHTA, CDR2 FQGNSA, per germline. The CDR3 spans 16 residues. CDR3 nucleotides: TGTGCCAGCAGCCCGTTCACTAGTAGACCCTACAATGAGCAGTTCTTC. Protein: CASSPFTSRPYNEQFF.

This clonotype was recorded many times. The rearrangement joins TRBV20-1 to TRBJ2-7, with D uncertain. The CDR3 is 11 residues long. In germline, CDR1 is DFQATT, CDR2 SNEGSKA (reference sequence). V lost 3 bases and J 2 bases, leaving 5 bases between the germline ends. CDR3: CSARDAYEQYF. The CDR3, as DNA: TGCAGTGCTAGGGACGCCTACGAGCAGTACTTC.

This clonotype turned up a few times. The chain carries TRBV20-1 and TRBJ1-4; the D gene is possibly TRBD1 (5 bases). Germline-derived CDR1 and CDR2 are DFQATT and SNEGSKA (reference sequence). Trimming removed 1 base at V and 8 bases at J, with 8 bases between. The CDR3 loop spans 12 amino acids. This CDR3 is CSARGGVEKLFF. The CDR3 nucleotides are TGCAGTGCTAGAGGAGGGGTGGAAAAACTGTTTTTT.

The table lists this clonotype with a few counts. The CDR3 DNA follows: TGTGCCAGCAGCCCCCGGGACTCGCGCTACAATGAGCAGTTCTTC. Its protein product is CASSPRDSRYNEQFF. The chain is built from TRBV12-3 or TRBV12-4 and TRBJ2-1; a possible D gene is TRBD2 (6 bases). CDR3 length: 15 residues. Trimming stripped 6 bases from V and 3 bases from J, with 15 bases between.

J is TRBJ2-7 and V is TRBV28; D possibly corresponds to TRBD1 (6 bases). From germline, CDR1 is MDHEN and CDR2 SYDVKM. The CDR3 contains 17 residues. Trimming removed 5 bases at V and 2 bases at J, with 22 bases between. This chain's CDR3 is CASSVPLTGAHTYEQYF. CDR3 nucleotides: TGTGCCAGCAGTGTACCCCTGACAGGCGCCCATACCTACGAGCAGTACTTC.

As to this clonotype: A read error may account for a junction end that differs from germline. The chain recombines TRBV7-9 with TRBJ2-1, with a weak D call TRBD2 (6 bases). Germline V gives CDR1 SEHNR, CDR2 FQNEAQ (reference sequence). This CDR3 has 14 residues. CDR3 residues: CACRASASANEQFF. In nucleotides, the CDR3 is TGTGCCTGCAGAGCGTCCGCTAGCGCTAATGAGCAGTTCTTC.

This chain connects TRBV6-2 or TRBV6-3 to TRBJ2-7; the match to TRBD1 covers 7 bases. V lost 1 base, J lost 2 bases, and 5 bases stayed unmatched. CDR3 length: 15 residues. The germline V gene has CDR1 MNHEY and CDR2 SVGEGT. The CDR3 reads CASSYWTGPTYEQYF. In DNA form, the CDR3 reads TGTGCCAGCAGTTACTGGACAGGCCCTACCTACGAGCAGTACTTC.

The genes are TRBV2 and TRBJ2-1; D is ambiguous. Germline V lookup: CDR1 SNHLY, CDR2 FYNNEI. V dropped 2 bases and J dropped 12 bases, with 5 bases sitting between them. The CDR3 has 10 residues. The CDR3 sequence: CASSESGQFF. In nucleotides, the CDR3 is TGTGCCAGCAGTGAAAGTGGGCAGTTCTTC. The full variable domain, its missing parts supplied by reference TRBV2 and TRBJ2-1, is EPEVTQTPSHQVTQMGQEVILRCVPISNHLYFYWYRQILGQKVEFLVSFYNNEISEKSEIFDDQFSVERPDGSNFTLKIRSTKLEDSAMYFCASSESGQFFGPGTRLTVL.

J is TRBJ2-7 and V is TRBV5-1; 10 bases align to TRBD1. Trimming took 5 bases from V and 3 from J; bases not matched to a gene: 5. This CDR3 is built from 14 residues. The germline CDR1 and CDR2 sequences are SGHRS and YFSETQ. The CDR3 nucleotides read TGCGCCAGCAGAGAGGGACAGGGGTACTACGAGCAGTACTTC. It yields the protein CASREGQGYYEQYF.

This clonotype was seen more than once but under ten times. V usage is TRBV7-9 and J usage is TRBJ2-3, with a tentative D call TRBD2 (6 bases). The germline gives CDR1 SEHNR, CDR2 FQNEAQ (reference sequence). The CDR3 consists of 14 residues. V was clipped by 2 bases and J by 0 bases, with 6 bases between them. CDR3 nucleotides: TGTGCCAGCAGCTTAAGCGGGAGCACAGATACGCAGTATTTT. It yields the protein CASSLSGSTDTQYF.

The rearrangement links TRBV25-1 to TRBJ2-2; 9 bases line up with TRBD1. Germline CDR1 and CDR2: MGHDK and SYGVNS. The CDR3 covers 17 residues. V was clipped by 0 bases and J by 6 bases; unmatched bases: 8. The DNA of the CDR3 is TGTGCCAGCAGTGAATATCCGGGACAGGGTTCGTCCGGGGAGCTGTTTTTT. Amino acids: CASSEYPGQGSSGELFF.

The J gene is TRBJ2-7, the V gene TRBV28; TRBD2 aligns across 7 bases. The CDR3 runs 19 residues. CDR1 is MDHEN, CDR2 SYDVKM, per germline. Trimming took 4 bases from V and 7 from J; bases not matched to a gene: 25. Here the CDR3 reads CASSSPGEGAGIWPGEQYF. CDR3 coding DNA: TGTGCCAGCAGTTCCCCCGGGGAGGGAGCGGGAATCTGGCCAGGGGAGCAGTACTTC.